Detailed here is one T cell receptor beta chain. Its cognate antigen is unknown. The data were obtained in a study of PD-1 blockade in classical Hodgkin lymphoma. Study conclusions and caveats: Compared with healthy donors, newly diagnosed patients reportedly showed lower baseline TCR diversity. Any patient who commenced nivolumab under 1 year after ASCT was excluded. Baseline diversity in complete responders resembled that of newly diagnosed patients.

Noted time point: cycle 4 day 1 (C4D1), after less than 7 weeks of nivolumab. All patients relapsed after autologous stem cell transplantation, and brentuximab vedotin exposure varied. Germline CDR1 and CDR2: GTSNPN and SVGIG (reference sequence). V shed 6 bases and J shed 2 bases, with 6 bases lying between them. The CDR3 extends over 11 amino acids. Sequencing used immunoSEQ multiplex PCR; TCRdb keeps in-frame clones, though not all of them. The sample records tens of thousands of clones, approximately 90% being singletons. The sequence derives from a human donor with classical Hodgkin lymphoma. The sequences come from peripheral blood mononuclear cells (PBMCs), collected before the fourth cycle of nivolumab. The chain couples TRBV30 to TRBJ2-3; D is unclear. CDR3 DNA: TGTGCCTGTGGGCTCACAGATACGCAGTATTTT. Its protein is CACGLTDTQYF.